The rows below give T cell receptor beta chains drawn from one sample of a study of siplizumab effects on memory and regulatory T cells. Repertoires were generated with immunoSEQ multiplex PCR, while TCRdb's copy carries only in-frame clones and drops some. The sample carries 57,000 or so clones, approximately 93% recorded once. What was sequenced was CD8+ T cells sorted from blood. These receptors all stem from a human donor in good health. Each CDR3 is given with its conserved first and last residue. The order of the fields is V gene, J gene, CDR3 protein.

>TRBV28|TRBJ2-7
CASSLSRDSSYEQYF
>TRBV28|TRBJ2-7
CASSPFTGLGMMLYF
>TRBV18|TRBJ2-7
CASSPPPGQTYEQYF
>TRBV14|TRBJ1-4
CASSQEQGFGEKLFF
>TRBV19|TRBJ2-7
CASSTTGTGVGEQYF
>TRBV7-6|TRBJ2-7
CASSWTGANEQYF
>TRBV15|TRBJ2-7
CATSREWGEQYF
>TRBV28|TRBJ2-7
CASTGTGAGEQYF
>TRBV19|TRBJ2-1
CASSETSGRGNEQFF
>TRBV6-5|TRBJ2-2
CASSYSNTLSGELFF
>TRBV5-4|TRBJ2-2
CASSFGLAGLTGELFF
>TRBV4-2|TRBJ2-7
CASSQGGQGSYEQYF
>TRBV29-1|TRBJ1-4
CSVEAGRGFEKLFF
>TRBV7-9|TRBJ2-7
CASSLVWGLGNSYEQYF
>TRBV14|TRBJ2-7
CASSFGQLYEQYF
>TRBV27|TRBJ2-1
CASSSQLGNEQFF
>TRBV11-1|TRBJ2-7
CASSSGTSGYEQYF
>TRBV9|TRBJ1-3
CASSLKGGDSSGNTIYF
>TRBV7-8|TRBJ1-2
CASSLSGLGGARYGYTF
>TRBV7-3|.
CASSLTSSYEQYF
>TRBV18|TRBJ2-1
CASSPTVGTSGYNEQFF
>TRBV30|TRBJ1-1
CAWSVLGGGTEAFF
>TRBV5-6|.
CASSLDGNEQYF
>TRBV30|TRBJ2-7
CAWSGWVVSEQYF
>TRBV19|TRBJ1-1
CASSIADTEAFF
>TRBV6-5|TRBJ2-7
CASSSVSYEQYF
>TRBV5-8|TRBJ2-1
CASSMRQGVVNEQFF
>TRBV4-1|TRBJ1-2
CASSPQGSSGYTF
>TRBV13|TRBJ2-1
CASIIYSTYNEQFF
>TRBV28|TRBJ1-5
CASKYWQGGQPQHF
>TRBV29-1|TRBJ1-1
CSAEGRGEAFF
>TRBV5-8|TRBJ1-4
CASSSWMGQDNEKLFF
>TRBV14|TRBJ1-4
CASSLGLGEKLFF
>TRBV9|TRBJ1-5
CASSVGQHNQPQHF
>TRBV7-6|TRBJ2-1
CASSLVQGSGRPQGSNEQFF
>TRBV9|TRBJ1-3
CASSGLGTALGNTIYF
>TRBV5-1|TRBJ2-7
CASSLRSQRNYEQYF
>TRBV29-1|TRBJ2-1
CSVPAELSYNEQFF
>TRBV29-1|TRBJ1-2
CSVEDDRPNYGYTF
>TRBV4-3|TRBJ2-1
CASSQAVAGSSYNEQFF
>TRBV7-9|TRBJ2-3
CASSFKRGYTDTQYF
>TRBV30|TRBJ2-7
CAWSPGTYEQYF
>TRBV18|TRBJ2-7
CASSRGAGGIDEQYF
>TRBV28|TRBJ2-7
CASSPGQGGEQYF
>TRBV2|TRBJ2-7
CASSRAGIYEQYF
>TRBV2|TRBJ2-1
CASSPGTGDNEQFF
>TRBV4-1|TRBJ2-5
CASSQEGTQYQETQYF
>TRBV4-3|TRBJ1-1
CASSQAGRSNTEAFF
>TRBV19|TRBJ2-7
CASSTSRDYEQYF
>TRBV5-4|TRBJ1-6
CASSLAETDRYNSPLHF
>TRBV19|TRBJ2-3
CASSIWSRRTSGRFNTDTQYF
>TRBV11-1|TRBJ2-7
CASSLGTGWEQYF
>TRBV7-3|TRBJ2-3
CASSLTGYGTDTQYF
>TRBV7-6|TRBJ2-7
CASSPGLARGLYEQYF
>TRBV4-1|TRBJ1-3
CASSPSQSLRGGMNTIYF